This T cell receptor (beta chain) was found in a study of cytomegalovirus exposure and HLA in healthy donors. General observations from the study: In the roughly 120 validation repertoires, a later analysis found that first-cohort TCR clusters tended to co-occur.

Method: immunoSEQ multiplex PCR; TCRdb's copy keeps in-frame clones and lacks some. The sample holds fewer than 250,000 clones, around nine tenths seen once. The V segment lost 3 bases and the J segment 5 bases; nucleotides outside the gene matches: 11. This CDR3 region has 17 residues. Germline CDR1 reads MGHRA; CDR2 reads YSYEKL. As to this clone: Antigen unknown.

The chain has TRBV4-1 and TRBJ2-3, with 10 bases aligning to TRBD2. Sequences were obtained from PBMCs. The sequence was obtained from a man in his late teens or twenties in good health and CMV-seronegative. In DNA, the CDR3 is TGCGCCAGCAGCCAGAGGAGCGGGGGGGCCTCAGGAGATACGCAGTATTTT. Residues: CASSQRSGGASGDTQYF.